These T cell receptor beta chains were read from a single sample in a study of vaccination and CD4 T cells after COVID-19. One entry per CDR3 protein results from TCRdb running MiXCR on the PCR reads. The sample has 8,000 to 10,000 distinct CDR3 sequences, 40% to 50% seen once; the top ten hold 15% to 20%. These TCRs' antigens remain unknown. Source material: CD4+ T cells from blood, cultured in vitro. Receptors were obtained from a human donor in good health. CDR3s leave out the opening cysteine and the closing phenylalanine or tryptophan.

TRBV6-1,TRBJ2-5,ASSEVWASSETQY
TRBV30,TRBJ2-7,AWSRALRDRGYEQY
TRBV12-3/TRBV12-4,TRBJ1-2,ASSFLYGGYT
TRBV10-3,TRBJ2-7,AISGQDRGVNEQY
TRBV6-1,TRBJ1-5,ASSQGNQPQH
TRBV9,TRBJ2-5,ASSVAWGQETQY
TRBV11-3,TRBJ2-2,ASSPGTATGELF
TRBV7-6,TRBJ2-7,ASSLQAGGVYEQY
TRBV12-3/TRBV12-4,TRBJ1-5,ASSRTLQGYGQPQH
TRBV6-1,TRBJ1-2,ATSGDYGYT
TRBV6-1,TRBJ2-7,ASSPGRGDHEQY
TRBV20-1,TRBJ2-7,SARGLGEQY
TRBV7-2,TRBJ2-7,ASSSGVGGLEQY
TRBV29-1,TRBJ1-1,SLDRNTEAF
TRBV20-1,TRBJ1-2,SASLSVGGYT
TRBV6-2/TRBV6-3,TRBJ1-2,ASTSAAGGAFYGYT
TRBV30,TRBJ1-2,AWSGDSGYGYT
TRBV6-2/TRBV6-3,TRBJ2-6,ASNLGWARQKSGANVLT
TRBV6-1,TRBJ2-1,ASSVLAGSSYNEQF
TRBV20-1,TRBJ2-3,RAIGTGYVGRTDTQY